This T cell receptor beta chain was obtained from a study of shared clonotypes between healthy human individuals. The CDR3 totals 14 residues. V lost 6 bases and J 4 bases, leaving 13 bases between the germline ends. The germline V gene has CDR1 MNHNY and CDR2 SVGAGI (reference sequence). The donor cohort consisted entirely of Caucasian adults residing in Nashville, Tennessee. A split of CD4+ cells into CD45RA+ naive and CD45RA-negative memory subsets was performed. Template for every sorted-subset replicate PCR totaled roughly 210 ng DNA, some 30,000 T cell genomes. Assay: immunoSEQ multiplex PCR; the TCRdb copy retains only in-frame clones and omits some. The sample holds 1.6 million or so clones, roughly 97% seen once. This clone has only one observation.

Input material: naive CD4+ T cells sorted from blood. The sample's subset: CD45RA+ positively selected. The J gene is TRBJ1-3, the V gene TRBV6-6; D perhaps matches TRBD1 (5 bases). The sequence derives from a man aged 25-45 years in good health. The CDR3 DNA sequence: TGTGCCAGCAGATTAAAGGGGCCGGGAAACACCATATATTTT. It specifies CASRLKGPGNTIYF.